These 29 T cell receptor beta chains share one sample of origin, sequenced in a study of T cell responses to AZD1222 COVID-19 vaccine. TCRdb's table, derived via immunoSEQ multiplex PCR, lists solely in-frame clones and lacks some. Of fewer than 200,000 clones in the sample, around nine tenths were seen once. The sequencing used peripheral blood, collected 28 days after the second AZD1222 dose. The receptors were sampled from an adult who received the AZD1222 COVID-19 vaccine.

This clone was seen a single time. The rearrangement uses TRBV7-2 and TRBJ1-1, with 7 nucleotides matching TRBD1. This CDR3 spans 15 amino acids. V lost 5 bases to trimming and J lost 0 bases; unmatched junction nucleotides: 6. CDR1 and CDR2 (germline): SGHTA, FQGNSA. The CDR3 nucleotides are TGTGCCAGCAGCGACCTTACAGGGGTGAACACTGAAGCTTTCTTT. Residues: CASSDLTGVNTEAFF.

The V gene is TRBV3-1 (or the pseudogene TRBV3-2), the J gene TRBJ1-4, with D maybe TRBD1 (6 bases). The CDR3 has 12 amino acids. Per germline, CDR1 LGHDT and CDR2 YNNKEL (reference sequence). Trimming pared 6 bases from V and 15 bases from J, leaving 17 bases between. CDR3 protein: CASSRDRDTLFF. In DNA, the CDR3 is TGTGCCAGCAGTCGAGACCGGGACACTTTGTTTTTT.

J is TRBJ2-7 and V is TRBV29-1, with D maybe TRBD2 (5 bases). CDR1 is SQVTM and CDR2 is ANQGSEA in the germline V gene. Trimming shortened V by 5 bases and J by 2 bases, and 16 bases separated the two germline ends. This CDR3 region has 14 residues. The CDR3 DNA reads TGCAGCGTTTCCCCGGACTGGGATCCCTACGAGCAGTACTTC. Protein product: CSVSPDWDPYEQYF.

The chain links TRBV15 to TRBJ1-6; 9 bases line up with TRBD1. Germline V gene sequence: CDR1 LNHNV, CDR2 YYDKDF (reference sequence). With V trimmed by 4 bases and J by 5 bases, 6 bases remained unmatched. The CDR3 length is 16 residues. DNA for the CDR3: TGTGCCACCAGCAAGCTGGGACAGGGAAATAATTCACCCCTCCACTTT. Amino acids: CATSKLGQGNNSPLHF.

The V and J genes are TRBV3-1 (or the pseudogene TRBV3-2) and TRBJ1-3; D may be TRBD1 (6 bases). V was pared by 2 bases and J by 2 bases, with 10 bases between. Germline CDR1 is LGHDT and CDR2 is YNNKEL (reference sequence). The CDR3 has 15 amino acids. Written as DNA, the CDR3 is TGTGCCAGCAGCCAACAGACAGGAGCTGGAAACACCATATATTTT. This gives the protein CASSQQTGAGNTIYF.

The V gene is TRBV19, the J gene TRBJ2-7; 7 positions agree with TRBD1. Germline V lookup: CDR1 LNHDA, CDR2 SQIVND (reference sequence). The ends lost 5 bases at V and 6 bases at J; junction bases unmatched: 10. The CDR3 is 14 residues long. The chain's CDR3 is CASSSTGLRVEQYF. CDR3 DNA sequence: TGTGCCAGTAGTTCGACAGGGTTAAGGGTCGAGCAGTACTTC.

The chain is built from TRBV4-1 and TRBJ2-5, with 12 positions matching TRBD2. The V segment lost 4 bases and the J segment 4 bases; nucleotides outside the gene matches: 4. Germline V gene data show CDR1 as MGHRA and CDR2 as YSYEKL. The CDR3 length is 15 residues. The CDR3 loop is CASSPLAGGIETQYF. CDR3 nucleotides: TGCGCCAGCAGCCCCCTAGCGGGGGGGATAGAGACCCAGTACTTC.

This chain uses TRBV6-2 or TRBV6-3 with TRBJ2-5; D is unresolved. CDR3 length equals 13 residues. Trimming removed 5 bases from V and 8 bases from J, with 15 bases in between. Per germline, CDR1 MNHEY and CDR2 SVGEGT. CDR3 in amino acids: CASSTDATPTQYF. The CDR3 DNA reads TGTGCCAGCAGTACGGACGCGACACCTACCCAGTACTTC.

The V gene is TRBV28, the J gene TRBJ1-6; TRBD1 might be the D (5 bases). The CDR3 sequence is 14 residues long. Trimming removed 6 bases at V and 6 bases at J, with 12 bases between. The germline V gene has CDR1 MDHEN and CDR2 SYDVKM. The CDR3 coding sequence is TGTGCCAGCAGACCGGGACCACTTAATTCACCCCTCCACTTT. This sequence encodes CASRPGPLNSPLHF.

This rearrangement joins TRBV5-1 to TRBJ2-2; D uncertain. The CDR3 consists of 16 residues. The V and J ends lost 4 bases and 0 bases respectively, with 13 bases between them. Germline V lookup: CDR1 SGHRS, CDR2 YFSETQ. CDR3 amino acids: CASSSLGPANTGELFF. The CDR3 nucleotides are TGCGCCAGCAGCAGCCTTGGCCCGGCGAACACCGGGGAGCTGTTTTTT.

This chain uses TRBV4-2 with TRBJ2-1, with a weak D call TRBD2 (6 bases). V gave up 2 bases and J gave up 7 bases, with 15 bases separating them. From germline, CDR1 is LGHNA and CDR2 YNFKEQ. CDR3 length equals 15 residues. CDR3 residues: CASSQTWAGQNEQFF. CDR3 nucleotides: TGTGCCAGCAGCCAAACATGGGCGGGGCAGAATGAGCAGTTCTTC.

Here the CDR3 DNA reads TGCGCCAGCAGGGGAGGCGGCAATCAGCCCCAGCATTTT. Residues: CASRGGGNQPQHF. V is TRBV10-2 and J is TRBJ1-5; no clear D gene. CDR3 length: 13 residues. Germline V gives CDR1 WSHSY, CDR2 SAAADI. Trimming removed 6 bases at V and 2 bases at J, with 8 bases between.

The CDR3 reads CASSQEPGSNEKLFF. The DNA for the CDR3 is TGCGCCAGCAGCCAAGAACCAGGATCCAATGAAAAACTGTTTTTT. The rearrangement joins TRBV4-1 to TRBJ1-4, with D hard to call. The germline V gene encodes CDR1 MGHRA and CDR2 YSYEKL. The ends were cut back, 0 bases at V and 5 bases at J, with 10 bases in the middle. The CDR3 sequence is 15 residues long.

The chain is built from TRBV19 and TRBJ2-1, with D possibly TRBD1 on 8 matching bases. CDR3 length: 16 residues. V lost 10 bases and J lost 4, with 23 bases in between. CDR1 and CDR2 (germline): LNHDA, SQIVND (reference sequence). CDR3 region: CATKGGAGGPYNEQFF. CDR3 DNA: TGTGCCACCAAGGGGGGGGCAGGGGGCCCTTACAATGAGCAGTTCTTC.

The CDR3 region is CASSPRGYPELFF. Here the CDR3 DNA reads TGTGCCAGCAGCCCTCGCGGGTATCCGGAGCTGTTTTTT. V usage is TRBV7-2 and J usage is TRBJ2-2; D perhaps matches TRBD2 (5 bases). The germline V gene has CDR1 SGHTA and CDR2 FQGNSA. This CDR3 is built from 13 residues. The ends were cut back, 5 bases at V and 10 bases at J, with 14 bases in the middle.

The chain carries TRBV5-1 and TRBJ1-6, with a tentative D call TRBD1 (6 bases). Trimming pared 3 bases from V and 6 bases from J, leaving 16 bases between. From germline, CDR1 is SGHRS and CDR2 YFSETQ. This CDR3 spans 16 amino acids. In DNA, the CDR3 is TGCGCCAGCAGCTCCGGATTGGACAGACCTAATTCACCCCTCCACTTT. Amino acids: CASSSGLDRPNSPLHF.

The chain is built from TRBV5-1 and TRBJ1-6, with D hard to call. Germline CDR1 SGHRS, CDR2 YFSETQ. V lost 0 bases, J lost 9 bases, and 10 bases lay in between. This CDR3 has 14 amino acids. CDR3 in amino acids: CASSLEGKGSPLHF. CDR3 DNA: TGCGCCAGCAGCTTGGAAGGGAAGGGTTCACCCCTCCACTTT.

The V gene is TRBV5-1, the J gene TRBJ2-7; possibly TRBD2 for D (6 bases). Germline lookup yields CDR1 SGHRS and CDR2 YFSETQ. This CDR3 has 13 amino acids. V dropped 0 bases and J dropped 4 bases, with 8 bases sitting between them. The CDR3: CASSLEGTYEQYF. In DNA form, the CDR3 reads TGCGCCAGCAGCTTGGAGGGGACTTACGAGCAGTACTTC. Complete variable domain (other parts from reference TRBV5-1 and TRBJ2-7): KAGVTQTPRYLIKTRGQQVTLSCSPISGHRSVSWYQQTPGQGLQFLFEYFSETQRNKGNFPGRFSGRQFSNSRSEMNVSTLELGDSALYLCASSLEGTYEQYFGPGTRLTVT.

This clone is a singleton in its sample. The chain combines TRBV5-1 with TRBJ1-2, with no clear D. The V end lost 4 bases, the J end lost 0 bases, and 22 bases lay between the germline ends. There are 18 residues in the CDR3. Germline CDR1 and CDR2: SGHRS and YFSETQ. In DNA, the CDR3 is TGCGCCAGCAGCCGGGAGGCAGGCCTAAACCAAGCTAACTATGGCTACACCTTC. Its protein product is CASSREAGLNQANYGYTF.

This clone was counted once. The chain carries TRBV9 and TRBJ2-7; possibly TRBD1 for D (6 bases). The CDR3 runs 15 residues. With 4 bases removed from V and 3 bases from J, the gap between germline ends came to 17 bases. The germline V gene encodes CDR1 SGDLS and CDR2 YYNGEE. CDR3 sequence: CASSSEGTGFYEQYF. The CDR3 DNA reads as TGTGCCAGCAGCTCCGAGGGCACAGGGTTCTACGAGCAGTACTTC.

The V call is TRBV29-1, the J call TRBJ2-1; D is unresolved. The V and J ends lost 2 bases and 5 bases respectively, with 10 bases between them. Germline V lookup: CDR1 SQVTM, CDR2 ANQGSEA. This CDR3 comprises 13 residues. The CDR3 nucleotides are TGCAGCGTTGAAAGCAGCAGCCACAATGAGCAGTTCTTC. It translates to CSVESSSHNEQFF.

This chain joins TRBV30 and TRBJ1-4, with D possibly TRBD1 on 5 matching bases. The V end was cut by 4 bases, the J end by 8 bases, with 23 bases between. CDR1 is GTSNPN and CDR2 is SVGIG in the germline V gene (reference sequence). The CDR3 has 16 amino acids. The CDR3 loop reads CAWNGAGYRGEEKLFF. The CDR3 DNA follows: TGTGCCTGGAACGGTGCAGGGTACAGAGGCGAGGAAAAACTGTTTTTT.

The V call is TRBV6-4, the J call TRBJ1-1, with 10 bases matching TRBD1. J gave up 4 bases and V 3 bases, and 5 bases lay outside the gene matches. This CDR3 region has 15 residues. Germline CDR1 is MRHNA and CDR2 is SNTAGT. The CDR3 loop is CASSDSTGGVTEAFF. CDR3 sequence (DNA): TGTGCCAGCAGTGATTCGACAGGGGGCGTCACTGAAGCTTTCTTT.

The gene calls are TRBV7-8 and TRBJ2-1; D possibly uses TRBD1 or TRBD2 (5 bases each). Looked up from germline, CDR1 is SGHVS and CDR2 is FQNEAQ. CDR3 length: 14 amino acids. Deletions cut 0 bases from V and 8 bases from J, with 11 bases between. The CDR3 nucleotides are TGTGCCAGCAGCTTAGCAGTGAGGGGCTATGAGCAGTTCTTC. It yields the protein CASSLAVRGYEQFF.

This clone has just one count. The chain couples TRBV6-2 or TRBV6-3 to TRBJ1-3; perhaps TRBD1 as D (5 bases). Germline values: CDR1 MNHEY, CDR2 SVGEGT. CDR3 length: 15 residues. Between the trimmed V and J ends, which lost 4 bases and 3 bases, there was a span of 13 bases. CDR3: CASSFTRGSGNTIYF. CDR3 DNA: TGTGCCAGCAGTTTTACGAGGGGCAGTGGAAACACCATATATTTT.

V and J are TRBV30 and TRBJ1-5, with 7 nucleotides matching TRBD1. V was pared by 5 bases and J by 1 base, with 2 bases of the junction left unmatched. The CDR3 consists of 13 residues. Germline lookup yields CDR1 GTSNPN and CDR2 SVGIG (reference sequence). The CDR3 loop reads CAWGDSSNQPQHF. The CDR3 DNA is TGTGCCTGGGGGGACAGCAGCAATCAGCCCCAGCATTTT.

V usage is TRBV5-8 and J usage is TRBJ1-1; D is undetermined. The CDR3 runs to 14 residues. CDR1 SGHTS and CDR2 YDEGEE come from the germline V gene. V was pared by 3 bases and J by 1 base, with 10 bases between. In DNA form, the CDR3 reads TGTGCCAGCAGCTCGGCGCGGGGGAACACTGAAGCTTTCTTT. Translated, it gives CASSSARGNTEAFF.

The chain couples TRBV19 to TRBJ2-2; D unresolved. The V gene lost 1 base and the J gene lost 5 bases, with 5 bases spanning the gap. This CDR3 region has 13 residues. Germline V CDR1 and CDR2: LNHDA, SQIVND (reference sequence). The CDR3: CASSIGVTGELFF. DNA of the CDR3: TGTGCCAGTAGTATAGGTGTAACCGGGGAGCTGTTTTTT.

This clone was seen a single time. The chain uses TRBV30 and TRBJ2-3; the match to TRBD2 covers 7 bases. The V gene end was trimmed by 0 bases and the J gene end by 2 bases; junction bases not matched to a gene: 5. Germline CDR1 is GTSNPN and CDR2 is SVGIG (reference sequence). The CDR3 loop spans 15 amino acids. Here the CDR3 reads CAWSVRRGYTDTQYF. DNA of the CDR3: TGTGCCTGGAGTGTACGGCGGGGGTACACAGATACGCAGTATTTT.